Listed here are 20 T cell receptor beta chains from one sample, sequenced in a study of blood T cell repertoires in COVID-19 (dated by TCRdb to the early 2020s). Library creation used the immunoSEQ multiplex PCR assay. Sourced from immuneACCESS, this table was stored by TCRdb with only in-frame sequences that have V and J called. A share of the clones is absent; for the studies checked, an unresolved V gene accounts for under half, and the remainder has no known explanation. Counted in this sample were 250,000 to 350,000 clones; around 85% of them appeared once. Roughly 1.5% of the sample rests with the top ten. Input material: peripheral blood. Receptors originate from a human donor with COVID-19, enrolled during active disease. The donor label of this sample is uncertain.

The chain employs TRBV6-5 and TRBJ1-5; perhaps TRBD1 as D (6 bases). CDR3 size: 15 residues. Trimming pared 0 bases from V and 6 bases from J, leaving 12 bases between. Per the germline V gene, CDR1 is MNHEY and CDR2 is SVGAGI. This CDR3 reads CASSYSSDRTQPQHF. In DNA, the CDR3 is TGTGCCAGCAGTTACTCCTCGGACAGAACTCAGCCCCAGCATTTT.

The chain carries TRBV7-9 and TRBJ2-3, with a possible D match to TRBD1 (5 bases). The CDR3 has 15 amino acids. Germline V lookup: CDR1 SEHNR, CDR2 FQNEAQ (reference sequence). The V end was cut by 1 base, the J end by 4 bases, with 12 bases between. CDR3 residues: CASSLGGARPDTQYF. DNA of the CDR3: TGTGCCAGCAGCTTAGGTGGGGCCCGCCCAGATACGCAGTATTTT.

The genes are TRBV5-1 and TRBJ2-4; a possible D gene is TRBD1 (6 bases). The CDR3 has 16 residues. From germline, CDR1 is SGHRS and CDR2 YFSETQ. Trimming removed 3 bases from V and 0 bases from J, with 13 bases in between. The CDR3 spells CASSSRTALAKNIQYF. CDR3 nucleotide sequence: TGCGCCAGCAGCTCCAGGACAGCTCTAGCCAAAAACATTCAGTACTTC.

The J gene is TRBJ1-5, the V gene TRBV29-1; 7 bases match TRBD1. The V segment lost 5 bases and the J segment 0 bases; nucleotides outside the gene matches: 22. The germline gives CDR1 SQVTM, CDR2 ANQGSEA. CDR3 length: 20 residues. The CDR3 sequence: CSVLLTGQDRGTDSNQPQHF. CDR3 in DNA: TGCAGCGTTTTGTTAACCGGACAGGACAGAGGCACTGATAGCAATCAGCCCCAGCATTTT.

This rearrangement joins TRBV14 to TRBJ2-7; 10 bases match TRBD2. Trimming took 4 bases from V and 13 from J; bases not matched to a gene: 10. Per germline, CDR1 SGHDN and CDR2 FVKESK. This CDR3 spans 13 amino acids. The CDR3 loop reads CASSLSGRARKYF. The CDR3 DNA follows: TGTGCCAGCAGCCTAAGCGGGAGGGCCAGAAAATACTTC.

V gene TRBV11-3 combines with J gene TRBJ2-7; TRBD1 is a possible D gene (5 bases). The germline gives CDR1 SGHNT, CDR2 YENEEA. V lost 5 bases and J 2 bases, leaving 22 bases between the germline ends. The CDR3 sequence is 17 residues long. The CDR3 here is CASSTQGAGRIPYEQYF. For the CDR3, the DNA is TGTGCCAGCAGCACACAAGGGGCAGGACGGATCCCCTACGAGCAGTACTTC.

In its sample, this clone was seen a few times. V usage is TRBV7-9 and J usage is TRBJ1-1, with a possible D match to TRBD1 (6 bases). This CDR3 has 15 residues. Deletions cut 2 bases from V and 4 bases from J, with 14 bases between. The germline gives CDR1 SEHNR, CDR2 FQNEAQ (reference sequence). The CDR3 sequence is CASSLTAGGFTEAFF. In DNA, the CDR3 is TGTGCCAGCAGCTTAACCGCGGGGGGCTTCACTGAAGCTTTCTTT.

V and J are TRBV6-6 and TRBJ1-5; D possibly corresponds to TRBD1 (5 bases). The CDR3 length is 14 residues. Germline loops: CDR1 MNHNY, CDR2 SVGAGI (reference sequence). Trimming pared 7 bases from V and 3 bases from J, leaving 13 bases between. CDR3 DNA sequence: TGTGCCAGCACCCAGCGACAGTTCAATCAGCCCCAGCATTTT. This translates into CASTQRQFNQPQHF.

This clone was detected a few times. J is TRBJ1-1 and V is TRBV19; 7 bases align to TRBD1. CDR1 is LNHDA and CDR2 is SQIVND in the germline V gene (reference sequence). V was clipped by 6 bases and J by 1 base; unmatched bases: 5. The CDR3 extends over 14 amino acids. The CDR3 protein is CASSLRQGNTEAFF. The CDR3 DNA sequence: TGTGCCAGTAGCCTAAGACAGGGGAACACTGAAGCTTTCTTT.

The rearrangement uses TRBV5-6 and TRBJ2-7; tentatively, D is TRBD2 (6 bases). CDR3 size: 14 residues. The germline CDR1 and CDR2 sequences are SGHDT and YYEEEE. Trimming removed 4 bases at V and 2 bases at J, with 13 bases between. The CDR3 loop reads CASSAGRGTYEQYF. The CDR3 nucleotides are TGTGCCAGCAGCGCGGGACGCGGGACCTACGAGCAGTACTTC.

The chain couples TRBV29-1 to TRBJ2-1, with TRBD2 matching over 7 bases. Trimming at V came to 3 bases and at J to 2 bases, leaving 19 bases not matched to a gene. CDR1 is SQVTM and CDR2 is ANQGSEA in the germline V gene. The CDR3 sequence is 19 residues long. CDR3 in amino acids: CSVEAPTIAGEVTYNEQFF. The CDR3 region has the DNA TGCAGCGTTGAGGCCCCCACTATTGCGGGAGAGGTTACCTACAATGAGCAGTTCTTC.

The gene calls are TRBV20-1 and TRBJ2-7, with D unclear. From germline, CDR1 is DFQATT and CDR2 SNEGSKA (reference sequence). This CDR3 region has 11 residues. The CDR3 DNA is TGCAGCCCCCCGGCGGATTCCGAGCAGTACTTC. It encodes CSPPADSEQYF.

The chain recombines TRBV19 with TRBJ1-5; TRBD1 agrees at 9 bases. The V gene's germline CDR1 is LNHDA and CDR2 SQIVND (reference sequence). The CDR3 loop spans 14 amino acids. V shed 9 bases and J 1 base; nucleotides not matched to a gene: 4. The CDR3 sequence: CARGTGWSNQPQHF. The CDR3 DNA is TGTGCCAGAGGGACAGGGTGGAGCAATCAGCCCCAGCATTTT.

CDR3 sequence reads: CASSLISGRIHEQYF. DNA for the CDR3: TGTGCCAGCAGTTTGATTAGCGGGAGGATCCACGAGCAGTACTTC. The chain is built from TRBV28 and TRBJ2-7; 10 bases match TRBD2. The germline gives CDR1 MDHEN, CDR2 SYDVKM. The length of the CDR3 is 15 residues. V shed 3 bases, J shed 5 bases, and the junction held 7 bases outside the gene matches.

V gene TRBV3-1 (or the pseudogene TRBV3-2) combines with J gene TRBJ2-5; TRBD2 is a possible D gene (5 bases). The germline V gene encodes CDR1 LGHDT and CDR2 YNNKEL (reference sequence). The CDR3 sequence is 16 residues long. Trimming stripped 4 bases from V and 5 bases from J, with 20 bases between. The CDR3 DNA reads TGTGCCAGCAGCCTCGAGGCGAATGTACCGGGGGAGACCCAGTACTTC. This translates into CASSLEANVPGETQYF.

The chain carries TRBV27 and TRBJ1-4, with 8 nucleotides matching TRBD1. The CDR3 length is 14 residues. J lost 4 bases, V lost 5 bases, and 3 bases had no gene match. In germline, CDR1 is MNHEY, CDR2 SMNVEV (reference sequence). The CDR3 nucleotides are TGTGCCAGCAGTAACAGGGGGTATAATGAAAAACTGTTTTTT. Translated: CASSNRGYNEKLFF.

This chain connects TRBV3-1 (or the pseudogene TRBV3-2) to TRBJ2-1; 10 bases fit TRBD2. The junction had 9 bases not matched to a gene; V was cut back by 6 bases and J by 10 bases. Germline CDR1 LGHDT, CDR2 YNNKEL (reference sequence). CDR3 length: 14 amino acids. The CDR3 bases are TGTGCCAGCAGAACTAGCGGGGAGGGTCACGAGCAGTTCTTC. It codes for CASRTSGEGHEQFF.

The chain combines TRBV20-1 with TRBJ1-3; D unclear. Trimming pared 6 bases from V and 4 bases from J, leaving 7 bases between. Germline V gene data show CDR1 as DFQATT and CDR2 as SNEGSKA (reference sequence). CDR3 length: 11 amino acids. DNA for the CDR3: TGCAGTGCCGAGCGCGGAAACACCATATATTTT. Its protein is CSAERGNTIYF.

The chain carries TRBV28 and TRBJ1-6; 8 positions match TRBD1. V was clipped by 6 bases and J by 7 bases; unmatched bases: 2. The CDR3 has 13 residues. Germline lookup yields CDR1 MDHEN and CDR2 SYDVKM. The CDR3 reads CASSRDRNSPLHF. The CDR3 coding sequence is TGTGCCAGCAGCCGGGACAGGAATTCACCCCTCCACTTT.

CDR3 DNA: TGCGCCAGCAGCCCCGACTCAACGAGGGGAAACACCATATATTTT. It codes for CASSPDSTRGNTIYF. This chain connects TRBV5-1 to TRBJ1-3; the D is unclear. Germline V gene sequence: CDR1 SGHRS, CDR2 YFSETQ. With 4 bases removed from V and 4 bases from J, the gap between germline ends came to 15 bases. The CDR3 length is 15 residues.